Presented here are 12 T cell receptor beta chains from one specimen sequenced in a study of vaccination and CD4 T cells after COVID-19. Treatment of the sample: 10-day PBMC culture with coronavirus spike peptide pools or control peptides (ViraFEST assay). What these receptors recognize is not known. Sequencing of the DNA from cultured CD4+ T cells was carried out with the Oncomine TCR Beta short-read assay. TCRdb processed the PCR reads anew with MiXCR; each CDR3 protein has one entry. The top ten clones hold about 8% of a sample with under 20,000 distinct CDR3 sequences, 50% to 65% of them seen once. Sample: CD4+ T cells from blood, cultured in vitro. All receptors derive from a human donor who had recovered from COVID-19.

This sequence joins TRBV4-1 and TRBJ1-6; D remains unclear. The germline gives CDR1 MGHRA, CDR2 YSYEKL. V lost 0 bases and J 10 bases, leaving 25 bases between the germline ends. The CDR3 covers 19 residues. The CDR3 loop reads CASSQDHRAQYRTGSPLHF. Written as DNA, the CDR3 is TGCGCCAGCAGCCAAGATCACCGGGCCCAGTATCGAACGGGATCACCCCTCCACTTT.

The J gene is TRBJ1-1, the V gene TRBV7-2, with D perhaps matching TRBD1 (5 bases). Germline V CDR1 and CDR2: SGHTA, FQGNSA. The ends were cut back, 5 bases at V and 1 base at J, with 11 bases in the middle. The length of the CDR3 is 14 residues. The CDR3 is CASSPGHQNTEAFF. CDR3 sequence (DNA): TGTGCCAGCAGCCCCGGACACCAGAACACTGAAGCTTTCTTT.

The chain is built from TRBV28 and TRBJ2-4; perhaps TRBD2 as D (6 bases). Germline CDR1 reads MDHEN; CDR2 reads SYDVKM. The CDR3 loop spans 13 amino acids. V was shortened by 2 bases and J by 8 bases, with 10 bases between the two germline ends. The CDR3 sequence: CASSLPGEDIQYF. The CDR3 nucleotides are TGTGCCAGCAGTTTACCGGGAGAAGACATTCAGTACTTC.

This clonotype appeared a single time. The chain carries TRBV6-1 and TRBJ1-2, with 7 positions matching TRBD1. Germline assignment: CDR1 MNHNS and CDR2 SASEGT. This CDR3 has 13 amino acids. The J segment lost 4 bases and the V segment lost 3 bases, leaving 2 bases of the junction unmatched. The CDR3 sequence is CASSDRGFYGYTF. CDR3 nucleotides: TGTGCCAGCAGTGACAGGGGGTTCTATGGCTACACCTTC.

The genes are TRBV20-1 and TRBJ2-5; 8 bases align to TRBD1. V lost 0 bases to trimming and J lost 5 bases; unmatched junction nucleotides: 2. The CDR3 spans 13 residues. CDR1 is DFQATT and CDR2 is SNEGSKA in the germline V gene (reference sequence). CDR3 nucleotides: TGCAGTGCTAGAGATTGGACAGGGGAGACCCAGTACTTC. It is translated as CSARDWTGETQYF.

This clonotype was seen a handful of times. The chain links TRBV20-1 to TRBJ2-5, with D uncertain. Germline V gives CDR1 DFQATT, CDR2 SNEGSKA (reference sequence). Trimming left V 3 bases short and J 1 base short, with 3 bases between. The CDR3 runs to 11 residues. This CDR3 is CSARGQETQYF. CDR3 coding DNA: TGCAGTGCTAGGGGCCAAGAGACCCAGTACTTC.

The rearrangement joins TRBV7-9 to TRBJ2-3, with a tentative D call TRBD1 (6 bases). The V gene lost 2 bases and the J gene lost 8 bases, with 17 bases spanning the gap. The germline V gene has CDR1 SEHNR and CDR2 FQNEAQ (reference sequence). This CDR3 comprises 15 residues. The chain's CDR3 is CASSLPAGVRGTQYF. The CDR3 coding sequence is TGTGCCAGCAGCTTACCCGCAGGGGTGAGAGGTACGCAGTATTTT. Using reference TRBV7-9 and TRBJ2-3 for the parts outside the CDR3, the full variable domain is DTGVSQNPRHKITKRGQNVTFRCDPISEHNRLYWYRQTLGQGPEFLTYFQNEAQLEKSRLLSDRFSAERPKGSFSTLEIQRTEQGDSAMYLCASSLPAGVRGTQYFGPGTRLTVL.

The chain couples TRBV5-1 to TRBJ1-2; D not resolved. This CDR3 is 13 amino acids long. Germline CDR1 is SGHRS and CDR2 is YFSETQ. V was trimmed by 0 bases and J by 8 bases, leaving 11 bases between them. CDR3 bases: TGCGCCAGCAGCTTGGGGCCTTCGGAGGGCTACACCTTC. It encodes CASSLGPSEGYTF.

The J gene is TRBJ2-3, the V gene TRBV20-1; maybe TRBD1 (6 bases). CDR1 is DFQATT, CDR2 SNEGSKA, per germline (reference sequence). The CDR3 is 13 residues long. The CDR3 DNA sequence: TGCAGCCAGTGGCAGGGGAACACAGATACGCAGTATTTT. Protein: CSQWQGNTDTQYF.

This clonotype was seen a few times. The chain joins TRBV27 to TRBJ2-5; 9 bases are shared with TRBD2. Germline V lookup: CDR1 MNHEY, CDR2 SMNVEV (reference sequence). The J segment lost 1 base and the V segment lost 4 bases, leaving 4 bases of the junction unmatched. This CDR3 contains 15 residues. The CDR3 sequence: CASSSSLAGQETQYF. In DNA form, the CDR3 reads TGTGCCAGCAGTTCCTCACTAGCGGGCCAAGAGACCCAGTACTTC.

The DNA of the CDR3 is TGTGCCAGCAGTTCCATAACAGGGGCTGGGGCCAACGTCCTGACTTTC. It yields the protein CASSSITGAGANVLTF. V is TRBV6-5 and J is TRBJ2-6, with 7 nucleotides matching TRBD1. The germline gives CDR1 MNHEY, CDR2 SVGAGI. With 4 bases clipped from V and 2 bases from J, the junction kept 5 bases outside the gene matches. CDR3 size: 16 residues.

This sequence joins TRBV20-1 and TRBJ1-4; D may be TRBD1 (6 bases). The CDR3 runs to 13 residues. Germline-derived CDR1 and CDR2 are DFQATT and SNEGSKA (reference sequence). Trimming cost V 3 bases and J 8 bases, with 13 bases left between them. The CDR3 region has the DNA TGCAGTGCTAGGCAGCCAGGGGAAGAAAAACTGTTTTTT. Its translation: CSARQPGEEKLFF.